The clone carrying this TCR beta chain appeared a few times. Its antigen remains unidentified. These data belong to a study of Graves' ophthalmopathy and Graves' hyperthyroidism. For the study at large: Hyperthyroidism was considered stable when no ophthalmopathy appeared within 18 months of follow-up.

Amplification of the TCR beta CDR3 regions used RNA transcripts (as template). Amplification began with first-round RT-PCR using HTBI primers, then second-round multiplex PCR was performed. TCRdb processed the multiplex PCR reads anew with MiXCR; each CDR3 protein has one entry. The sample includes 1 million to 1.3 million distinct CDR3 sequences, roughly 35% of them seen just once. Germline-derived CDR1 and CDR2 are SGDLS and YYNGEE. CDR3 length: 14 residues. V lost 0 bases and J 6 bases, leaving 9 bases between the germline ends. Study-wide results and caveats: It was with 70.59% sensitivity and approximately 72% specificity that the model predicted ophthalmopathy progression. Ophthalmopathy was separated from stable hyperthyroidism by a 13-signature model with roughly 90% sensitivity and roughly 84% specificity.

Lactation, pregnancy, uncontrolled infections and other autoimmune diseases were all grounds for excluding patients. Sequenced sample: peripheral blood or thyroid tissue (not recorded which). This TCR derives from an adult man with Graves' hyperthyroidism. The V call is TRBV9, the J call TRBJ2-2; no clear D gene. CDR3 sequence: CASSVASASGELFF. The CDR3 bases are TGTGCCAGCAGCGTAGCTTCAGCGTCCGGGGAGCTGTTTTTT.